One and the same sample provided the 21 T cell receptor beta chains below, sequenced in a study of CD8+ T cells in alopecia areata. cDNA reverse transcribed from extracted RNA served as the sequencing template. The method was immunoSEQ multiplex PCR; TCRdb's version includes in-frame clones alone and lacks a portion of them. The sample yields more than 75,000 clones, around 45% seen once. Sequencing was carried out using CD4+ T cells sorted from blood. The receptors were sampled from a human donor with alopecia areata.

This clone has just a few counts. The chain employs TRBV10-3 and TRBJ2-5, with 10 bases identical to TRBD1. Germline V gene data show CDR1 as ENHRY and CDR2 as SYGVKD. The CDR3 runs to 14 residues. V shed 3 bases and J 7 bases; nucleotides not matched to a gene: 5. CDR3 nucleotides: TGTGCCATCAGTGAAGGGACAGGGGAAGGGACCCAGTACTTC. This encodes CAISEGTGEGTQYF.

The rearrangement links TRBV4-2 to TRBJ2-1, with 13 bases matching TRBD2. Germline values: CDR1 LGHNA, CDR2 YNFKEQ. This CDR3 is built from 20 residues. V dropped 2 bases and J dropped 5; count of bases not matched to a gene: 15. CDR3 residues: CASSQSKFSGLAGTNNEQFF. In DNA form, the CDR3 reads TGTGCCAGCAGCCAATCCAAATTCTCGGGACTAGCGGGGACTAACAATGAGCAGTTCTTC.

The chain is built from TRBV6-5 and TRBJ1-2; D is possibly TRBD1 (6 bases). The CDR3 loop spans 15 amino acids. Germline V gene sequence: CDR1 MNHEY, CDR2 SVGAGI. Trimming shortened V by 5 bases and J by 8 bases, and 21 bases separated the two germline ends. The CDR3 protein is CASSGGQMFIEGYTF. CDR3 DNA sequence: TGTGCCAGCAGTGGAGGACAGATGTTCATTGAAGGCTACACCTTC.

Remarks on this clone: A read error may account for a junction end that differs from germline. The rearrangement joins TRBV20-1 to TRBJ2-7; D gene unclear. The CDR3 loop spans 10 amino acids. The germline gives CDR1 DFQATT, CDR2 SNEGSKA (reference sequence). CDR3 residues: CSASSNEQYF. Written as DNA, the CDR3 is TGCAGCGCGTCCTCCAACGAGCAGTACTTC.

The rearrangement links TRBV5-1 to TRBJ2-7; 11 bases line up with TRBD1. The CDR3 totals 14 residues. Germline lookup yields CDR1 SGHRS and CDR2 YFSETQ. The trim removed 2 bases at V and 5 bases at J, leaving 3 bases unmatched. The CDR3 nucleotides read TGCGCCAGCAGCTTCGGACAGGGGGCCCACGAGCAGTACTTC. Its translation is CASSFGQGAHEQYF.

V gene TRBV7-2 combines with J gene TRBJ2-7; D possibly corresponds to TRBD2 (6 bases). Germline assignment: CDR1 SGHTA and CDR2 FQGNSA. The CDR3 extends over 14 amino acids. Trimming pared 0 bases from V and 5 bases from J, leaving 11 bases between. CDR3 protein: CASSLAGGADEQYF. DNA for the CDR3: TGTGCCAGCAGCTTAGCCGGGGGTGCGGACGAGCAGTACTTC.

V usage is TRBV28 and J usage is TRBJ2-1, with 7 positions matching TRBD2. Looked up from germline, CDR1 is MDHEN and CDR2 is SYDVKM. V dropped 3 bases and J dropped 5; count of bases not matched to a gene: 7. This CDR3 has 15 amino acids. The CDR3 DNA follows: TGTGCCAGCAGTTTGGCTAGCGGAAGCCACAATGAGCAGTTCTTC. Translation: CASSLASGSHNEQFF.

This clone was seen a handful of times. The chain couples TRBV10-2 to TRBJ2-1; 12 bases agree with TRBD2. Losses at the gene ends were 7 bases for V and 4 bases for J; bases not matched to a gene: 2. Germline V gene sequence: CDR1 WSHSY, CDR2 SAAADI. CDR3 length equals 14 residues. Written as DNA, the CDR3 is TGCGCCAGCACCGGGACTAGCGGGTACAATGAGCAGTTCTTC. Its translation is CASTGTSGYNEQFF.

The chain couples TRBV15 to TRBJ2-1; D gene unclear. Deletions cut 0 bases from V and 0 bases from J, with 9 bases between. The CDR3 totals 16 residues. Germline CDR1 reads LNHNV; CDR2 reads YYDKDF (reference sequence). As DNA, the CDR3 is TGTGCCACCAGCAGAGAACGGCCGGGCTCCTACAATGAGCAGTTCTTC. Amino acid sequence: CATSRERPGSYNEQFF.

This clone was counted between two and nine times. V is TRBV7-2 and J is TRBJ2-5, with no clear D. Between the trimmed V and J ends, which lost 2 bases and 2 bases, there was a span of 12 bases. Per germline, CDR1 SGHTA and CDR2 FQGNSA. CDR3 length: 15 residues. The CDR3 DNA is TGTGCCAGCAGCTTAATGGCAAACTCACAAGAGACCCAGTACTTC. It yields the protein CASSLMANSQETQYF.

The rearrangement joins TRBV30 to TRBJ1-1; 7 nucleotides agree with TRBD1. Per germline, CDR1 GTSNPN and CDR2 SVGIG (reference sequence). The ends lost 3 bases at V and 0 bases at J; junction bases unmatched: 7. The CDR3 has 15 residues. The CDR3 here is CAWRPTGVMNTEAFF. The CDR3 DNA sequence: TGTGCCTGGAGACCTACAGGGGTCATGAACACTGAAGCTTTCTTT. Filled out from reference TRBV30 and TRBJ1-1, the complete variable domain reads SQTIHQWPATLVQPVGSPLSLECTVEGTSNPNLYWYRQAAGRGLQLLFYSVGIGQISSEVPQNLSASRPQDRQFILSSKKLLLSDSGFYLCAWRPTGVMNTEAFFGQGTRLTVV.

This chain links TRBV6-5 with TRBJ2-1, with 10 bases lining up with TRBD2. The CDR3 has 15 amino acids. CDR1 and CDR2 (germline): MNHEY, SVGAGI. V was clipped by 5 bases and J by 8 bases; unmatched bases: 9. CDR3 nucleotides: TGTGCCAGCAGTAATCTAGCGGGAGCTTTCTATGAGCAGTTCTTC. Encoded protein: CASSNLAGAFYEQFF.

V gene TRBV9 combines with J gene TRBJ1-2; 8 bases are shared with TRBD1. CDR3 length: 15 residues. V shed 0 bases, J shed 4 bases, and the junction held 5 bases outside the gene matches. The germline V gene has CDR1 SGDLS and CDR2 YYNGEE. For the CDR3, the DNA is TGTGCCAGCAGCGTAGGCGACAGGGGTAGCTATGGCTACACCTTC. Translated, it gives CASSVGDRGSYGYTF.

This chain links TRBV7-9 with TRBJ2-7, with 8 bases matching TRBD2. The junction had 11 bases not matched to a gene; V was cut back by 1 base and J by 0 bases. This CDR3 region has 18 residues. Germline values: CDR1 SEHNR, CDR2 FQNEAQ (reference sequence). This CDR3 reads CASSLGKFSGVSSYEQYF. The CDR3 DNA reads TGTGCCAGCAGCTTAGGGAAGTTTAGCGGGGTTAGCTCCTACGAGCAGTACTTC.

The table lists this clone with a few counts. Germline and junction disagree at one end, which may indicate a read error. This chain connects TRBV7-2 to TRBJ1-4, with a tentative D call TRBD1 (6 bases). The germline gives CDR1 SGHTA, CDR2 FQGNSA. The CDR3 spans 14 residues. The CDR3 sequence: CASSLGGVREKLFF. For the CDR3, the DNA is TGTGCCAGCAGTTTAGGGGGGGTGCGTGAAAAACTGTTTTTT. Combining the CDR3 with reference TRBV7-2 and TRBJ1-4 gives the whole variable domain GAGVSQSPSNKVTEKGKDVELRCDPISGHTALYWYRQSLGQGLEFLIYFQGNSAPDKSGLPSDRFSAERTGGSVSTLTIQRTQQEDSAVYLCASSLGGVREKLFFGSGTQLSVL.

The chain joins TRBV2 to TRBJ2-3; D possibly corresponds to TRBD2 (5 bases). CDR1 and CDR2 (germline): SNHLY, FYNNEI. The CDR3 spans 14 residues. Trimming pared 4 bases from V and 7 bases from J, leaving 15 bases between. For the CDR3, the DNA is TGTGCCAGCAGTGTGAGGGCAGATCCGAATACGCAGTATTTT. This translates into CASSVRADPNTQYF.

The chain employs TRBV30 and TRBJ2-2, with D perhaps matching TRBD1 (5 bases). CDR3 length: 15 residues. V was shortened by 2 bases and J by 2 bases, with 12 bases between the two germline ends. Per germline, CDR1 GTSNPN and CDR2 SVGIG (reference sequence). The CDR3 nucleotides are TGTGCCTGGAGTCCCGGTACAGGAAACACCGGGGAGCTGTTTTTT. It specifies CAWSPGTGNTGELFF.

V gene TRBV7-7 combines with J gene TRBJ1-1, with D perhaps TRBD1 (6 bases). V lost 4 bases, J lost 6 bases, and 21 bases lay in between. Germline CDR1 reads SSHAT; CDR2 reads FNYEAQ (reference sequence). The CDR3 extends over 16 amino acids. CDR3 coding DNA: TGTGCCAGCAGCTCGCCCGAGGCGGGGGGCCTTGCTGAAGCTTTCTTT. Translation gives CASSSPEAGGLAEAFF.

V is TRBV5-1 and J is TRBJ2-2; D is unresolved. V lost 1 base and J 6 bases, leaving 7 bases between the germline ends. Germline V gene data show CDR1 as SGHRS and CDR2 as YFSETQ. The CDR3 spans 13 residues. The CDR3 reads CASSLSGPGELFF. In nucleotides, the CDR3 is TGCGCCAGCAGCTTGTCTGGCCCCGGGGAGCTGTTTTTT.

This clone was seen more than once but under ten times. The chain combines TRBV30 with TRBJ1-2, with no clear D. Germline loops: CDR1 GTSNPN, CDR2 SVGIG (reference sequence). Trimming removed 5 bases from V and 3 bases from J, with 19 bases in between. The CDR3 has 15 residues. As DNA, the CDR3 is TGTGCCTGGGAACCTGGCGGATTAACTGACTATGGCTACACCTTC. Protein sequence: CAWEPGGLTDYGYTF.

The chain recombines TRBV30 with TRBJ1-5; 8 bases align to TRBD1. The length of the CDR3 is 15 residues. The trim removed 2 bases at V and 7 bases at J, leaving 10 bases unmatched. The germline CDR1 and CDR2 sequences are GTSNPN and SVGIG (reference sequence). CDR3 amino acids: CAWSRGQGSYQPQHF. DNA of the CDR3: TGTGCCTGGAGTAGAGGACAGGGTTCATACCAGCCCCAGCATTTT.